One and the same sample provided the 28 T cell receptor beta chains below, sequenced in a study of shared clonotypes between healthy human individuals. TCRdb keeps only in-frame clones here, not all; method: immunoSEQ multiplex PCR. Of about 1 million clones detected, about three quarters appear once; the ten largest clones hold 1.4%. Sequencing was carried out using memory CD4+ T cells sorted from blood. Subset: CD45RA-negative fraction. The source is a man aged 18 to 35 in good health.

Regarding this clone: The sample holds other DNA sequences that translate to the same CDR3. The V and J genes are TRBV28 and TRBJ2-7, with 7 bases lining up with TRBD1. V was pared by 6 bases and J by 3 bases, with 5 bases of the junction left unmatched. The CDR3 covers 13 residues. Per germline, CDR1 MDHEN and CDR2 SYDVKM. CDR3 sequence: CASSPWDSYEQYF. The CDR3 coding sequence is TGTGCCAGCAGCCCCTGGGACAGCTACGAGCAGTACTTC.

In its sample, this clone was seen a few times. The sample carries other DNA sequences with the same CDR3. V gene TRBV29-1 combines with J gene TRBJ2-2; 8 nucleotides line up with TRBD1. Germline loops: CDR1 SQVTM, CDR2 ANQGSEA. The CDR3 totals 13 residues. J was trimmed by 1 base and V by 7 bases; bases with no gene match: 2. The chain's CDR3 is CSADRGNTGELFF. The CDR3 DNA is TGCAGCGCCGACAGGGGGAACACCGGGGAGCTGTTTTTT.

The chain carries TRBV7-2 and TRBJ1-2; a possible D gene is TRBD1 (5 bases). The CDR3 length is 16 residues. Looked up from germline, CDR1 is SGHTA and CDR2 is FQGNSA. V was clipped by 5 bases and J by 5 bases, with 21 bases between them. CDR3 region: CASSHGAGDPIYGYTF. The CDR3 nucleotides are TGTGCCAGCAGCCATGGGGCGGGGGATCCGATTTATGGCTACACCTTC.

The V call is TRBV18, the J call TRBJ2-7; D call uncertain. V shed 0 bases and J shed 0 bases, with 6 bases lying between them. Germline V gene data show CDR1 as KGHSH and CDR2 as LQKENI. The CDR3 runs to 14 residues. The CDR3 bases are TGTGCCAGCTCACCACCGGGGTACTCCTACGAGCAGTACTTC. Translated, it gives CASSPPGYSYEQYF.

This clone has ten or more counts. The chain employs TRBV2 and TRBJ2-7; a weak D match, TRBD1 (5 bases). CDR3 length equals 14 residues. V was pared by 5 bases and J by 6 bases, with 17 bases between. Germline CDR1 is SNHLY and CDR2 is FYNNEI. CDR3 DNA: TGTGCCAGCAGTACCCATTACCAGGGATCCGAGCAGTACTTC. Its translation is CASSTHYQGSEQYF.

In the case of this clone: This CDR3 is also generated by other DNA sequences in the sample. This chain uses TRBV30 with TRBJ1-4; the D gene is possibly TRBD1 (6 bases). The CDR3 runs 13 residues. Germline V gives CDR1 GTSNPN, CDR2 SVGIG (reference sequence). V lost 0 bases, J lost 7 bases, and 9 bases lay in between. Here the CDR3 DNA reads TGTGCCTGGAGTGTACAGGGAGGTGAAAAACTGTTTTTT. Its translation is CAWSVQGGEKLFF.

The genes are TRBV2 and TRBJ1-2; 9 bases agree with TRBD1. The CDR3 contains 14 residues. The ends lost 6 bases at V and 5 bases at J; junction bases unmatched: 7. From germline, CDR1 is SNHLY and CDR2 FYNNEI. CDR3: CASSMGQGSYGYTF. The CDR3 DNA sequence: TGTGCCAGCAGCATGGGACAGGGAAGTTATGGCTACACCTTC.

This clone occurred a few times. V gene TRBV5-6 combines with J gene TRBJ2-1; 7 nucleotides agree with TRBD1. In germline, CDR1 is SGHDT, CDR2 YYEEEE. The CDR3 has 17 residues. The trim removed 0 bases at V and 4 bases at J, leaving 10 bases unmatched. CDR3 coding DNA: TGTGCCAGCAGCTTGGGTACAGGGGCCCCAGGATACAATGAGCAGTTCTTC. As protein: CASSLGTGAPGYNEQFF.

This clone was detected ten times or more. The DNA of the CDR3 is TGTGCCAGCAGGACAACAGGGGATAATTCACCCCTCCACTTT. Its protein is CASRTTGDNSPLHF. The genes are TRBV6-6 and TRBJ1-6; 7 nucleotides match TRBD1. Germline assignment: CDR1 MNHNY and CDR2 SVGAGI (reference sequence). V trimming: 6 bases; J trimming: 5 bases; junction bases outside the gene matches: 4. The CDR3 contains 14 residues.

Worth noting for this clone: This specimen includes other DNA sequences encoding the same CDR3. This rearrangement joins TRBV7-9 to TRBJ1-1; D not resolved. The germline V and J ends were trimmed by 5 bases and 5 bases, with 15 bases remaining between them. The germline V gene has CDR1 SEHNR and CDR2 FQNEAQ (reference sequence). There are 14 residues in the CDR3. The CDR3, as DNA: TGTGCCAGCAGCCCCCGCGGAGGAGGAACTGAAGCTTTCTTT. Its protein is CASSPRGGGTEAFF.

This clone was found once. The chain uses TRBV10-3 and TRBJ2-1; TRBD2 agrees at 14 bases. Germline V gene data show CDR1 as ENHRY and CDR2 as SYGVKD. V shed 0 bases and J 7 bases; nucleotides not matched to a gene: 5. This CDR3 is built from 17 residues. CDR3 sequence (DNA): TGTGCCATCAGTGAGTCGGGGACTAGCGGGAGTATAAATGAGCAGTTCTTC. This gives the protein CAISESGTSGSINEQFF.

As for this clone: An end of the junction does not agree with germline; a read error may underlie this. The gene calls are TRBV9 and TRBJ2-7, with TRBD1 as a possible D gene (5 bases). CDR1 is SGDLS, CDR2 YYNGEE, per germline. The CDR3 runs 15 residues. DNA of the CDR3: TGTGCCAGCAGTGTAGACAGCGCCCCCCTCTACGAGCAGTACTTC. This gives the protein CASSVDSAPLYEQYF. The complete variable domain, with remaining parts taken from reference TRBV9 and TRBJ2-7, reads DSGVTQTPKHLITATGQRVTLRCSPRSGDLSVYWYQQSLDQGLQFLIQYYNGEERAKGNILERFSAQQFPDLHSELNLSSLELGDSALYFCASSVDSAPLYEQYFGPGTRLTVT.

This clone appeared once. The V gene is TRBV18, the J gene TRBJ2-5; D unclear. CDR3 size: 12 residues. Trimming cost V 2 bases and J 4 bases, with 5 bases left between them. Germline V gene lookup returns CDR1 KGHSH and CDR2 LQKENI. The chain's CDR3 is CASSPERETQYF. Written as DNA, the CDR3 is TGTGCCAGCTCACCAGAGCGAGAGACCCAGTACTTC.

The J gene is TRBJ2-3, the V gene TRBV6-5; no firm D call. V shed 3 bases and J shed 4 bases, with 8 bases lying between them. CDR1 is MNHEY and CDR2 is SVGAGI in the germline V gene. The CDR3 length is 13 residues. CDR3 residues: CASSYGRSDTQYF. The CDR3 DNA reads as TGTGCCAGCAGTTATGGTAGATCAGATACGCAGTATTTT.

The table lists this clone with a few counts. The J gene is TRBJ2-7, the V gene TRBV7-3, with unresolved D. Germline loops: CDR1 SGHTA, CDR2 FQGTGA. This CDR3 spans 10 amino acids. Trimming cost V 4 bases and J 6 bases, with 4 bases left between them. The CDR3: CASSSREQYF. DNA of the CDR3: TGTGCCAGCAGCTCTCGCGAGCAGTACTTC.

This clone came up a few times. This sequence joins TRBV2 and TRBJ1-2; D gene unclear. V was clipped by 7 bases and J by 4 bases, with 13 bases between them. The CDR3 loop spans 13 amino acids. Germline CDR1 is SNHLY and CDR2 is FYNNEI. CDR3 DNA sequence: TGTGCCAGCACAACCACAAGGAGCTATGGCTACACCTTC. Protein sequence: CASTTTRSYGYTF.

The chain carries TRBV6-5 and TRBJ1-6, with D maybe TRBD1 (5 bases). Germline V CDR1 and CDR2: MNHEY, SVGAGI. With 4 bases removed from V and 5 bases from J, the gap between germline ends came to 9 bases. The CDR3 has 14 amino acids. The CDR3 sequence is CASSSGTHNSPLHF. CDR3 DNA: TGTGCCAGCAGTTCCGGGACCCATAATTCACCCCTCCACTTT.

This clone has a handful of counts. The chain links TRBV10-3 to TRBJ1-6; unclear D gene. There are 13 residues in the CDR3. The germline V gene has CDR1 ENHRY and CDR2 SYGVKD. With 7 bases removed from V and 5 bases from J, the gap between germline ends came to 9 bases. The DNA of the CDR3 is TGTGCCATCACGGTGTCGGATAATTCACCCCTCCACTTT. Its translation: CAITVSDNSPLHF.

The chain links TRBV7-2 to TRBJ2-7; D perhaps matches TRBD2 (5 bases). This CDR3 comprises 16 residues. Germline V CDR1 and CDR2: SGHTA, FQGNSA. Trimming removed 0 bases at V and 2 bases at J, with 14 bases between. The CDR3 nucleotides read TGTGCCAGCAGCTTAGCCGGCGGGCGGACGCCCTACGAGCAGTACTTC. It codes for CASSLAGGRTPYEQYF.

A single count supports this clone. J is TRBJ1-6 and V is TRBV21-1; the table names TRBD1, a call not compared with the DNA. TRBV21-1 is assigned pseudogene status. This CDR3 has 16 residues. This chain's CDR3 is CASSSRDRGHNSPLHF. CDR3 coding DNA: TGTGCCAGCAGCTCCCGGGACAGGGGCCATAATTCACCCCTCCACTTT.

This chain links TRBV7-2 with TRBJ2-2; the match to TRBD2 covers 9 bases. Germline V lookup: CDR1 SGHTA, CDR2 FQGNSA. The CDR3 has 15 residues. V was pared by 1 base and J by 5 bases, with 2 bases of the junction left unmatched. CDR3 amino acids: CASSLVAGVTGELFF. DNA of the CDR3: TGTGCCAGCAGCTTAGTAGCGGGAGTAACCGGGGAGCTGTTTTTT. Full variable domain (outside the CDR3, taken from reference TRBV7-2 and TRBJ2-2): GAGVSQSPSNKVTEKGKDVELRCDPISGHTALYWYRQSLGQGLEFLIYFQGNSAPDKSGLPSDRFSAERTGGSVSTLTIQRTQQEDSAVYLCASSLVAGVTGELFFGEGSRLTVL.

This clone was seen more than once but under ten times. This chain links TRBV30 with TRBJ2-7; 7 positions match TRBD2. CDR3 length: 13 residues. The V gene's germline CDR1 is GTSNPN and CDR2 SVGIG (reference sequence). Trimming at V came to 2 bases and at J to 5 bases, leaving 6 bases not matched to a gene. CDR3: CAWSPGGGHEQYF. CDR3 DNA: TGTGCCTGGAGTCCCGGCGGGGGACACGAGCAGTACTTC.

This clone was picked up a small number of times. The chain is built from TRBV15 and TRBJ2-7; D is undetermined. CDR3 length: 13 residues. Germline V gene data show CDR1 as LNHNV and CDR2 as YYDKDF (reference sequence). Between the trimmed V and J ends, which lost 0 bases and 12 bases, there was a span of 15 bases. CDR3 region: CATSRDRASFRYF. The CDR3 nucleotides are TGTGCCACCAGCAGAGATCGGGCGAGCTTTCGGTACTTC.

The CDR3, as DNA: TGCGCCAGCAGTGGTAACAGGGGGGCGAACACTGAAGCTTTCTTT. This translates into CASSGNRGANTEAFF. V is TRBV10-1 and J is TRBJ1-1, with 8 bases identical to TRBD1. J lost 1 base, V lost 4 bases, and 5 bases had no gene match. CDR1 and CDR2 (germline): WNHNN, SYGVQD (reference sequence). CDR3 length equals 15 residues.

The chain is built from TRBV5-1 and TRBJ2-3; 9 bases map to TRBD2. Germline CDR1 SGHRS, CDR2 YFSETQ. The CDR3 length is 15 residues. The trim removed 1 base at V and 6 bases at J, leaving 6 bases unmatched. CDR3 nucleotide sequence: TGCGCCAGCAGCTTGTATAGCGGGGGCGCGGATACGCAGTATTTT. It specifies CASSLYSGGADTQYF.

This clone was found a few times. The genes are TRBV5-1 and TRBJ2-3; no reliable D call. CDR1 and CDR2 from the germline V gene are SGHRS and YFSETQ. CDR3 length equals 16 residues. The V gene lost 0 bases and the J gene lost 3 bases, with 14 bases spanning the gap. CDR3 in amino acids: CASSLGVGYQTDTQYF. CDR3 nucleotide sequence: TGCGCCAGCAGCTTGGGGGTTGGTTATCAAACAGATACGCAGTATTTT.

This clone has a handful of counts. The chain uses TRBV7-2 and TRBJ2-3; D unclear. Germline V gene lookup returns CDR1 SGHTA and CDR2 FQGNSA. The CDR3 length is 14 residues. V lost 5 bases and J lost 9, with 18 bases in between. The CDR3 loop is CASSPVSTGFTQYF. Written as DNA, the CDR3 is TGTGCCAGCAGCCCCGTGTCCACGGGTTTCACGCAGTATTTT.

In regard to this clone: Mismatch with germline at one junction end may stem from a read error. The same CDR3 is also encoded by other DNA sequences in this sample. V and J are TRBV5-1 and TRBJ2-5, with no clear D. Germline assignment: CDR1 SGHRS and CDR2 YFSETQ. This CDR3 comprises 12 residues. This CDR3 is CASSLGRETQYF. The CDR3 DNA reads as TGCGCCAGCAGTTTGGGTAGAGAGACCCAGTACTTC.